This is a list of T cell receptor beta chains from one sample in a study of cytomegalovirus exposure and HLA in healthy donors. Data came from immunoSEQ multiplex PCR; TCRdb stores just in-frame clones and leaves some out. The sample holds approximately 90,000 clones, about 74% seen once. Sequencing was performed on PBMCs. The receptors come from a woman in her forties or fifties in good health and CMV-seropositive. Each CDR3 is given without its conserved first and last residue. Each record gives: CDR3 length, J gene, D gene, V gene, CDR3 protein. D genes are given only for firm matches.

13 TRBJ2-1 TRBD1 TRBV5-5 ASNPDRGGSYEQF
13 TRBJ2-5 TRBD2 TRBV6-1 ASRGLAGGGETQY
12 TRBJ2-3 TRBD2 TRBV7-2 ASSQGLAADTQY
10 TRBJ2-7 . TRBV7-9 SSSILSGEQY
11 TRBJ1-2 . TRBV4-3 ASSQLRGYGYT
13 TRBJ1-1 . TRBV7-2 ASSPNGAGAGEAF
14 TRBJ1-1 TRBD1 TRBV9 ASSVTPGGPNTEAF
13 TRBJ2-7 . TRBV4-2 ASSPLSGNTYEQY
13 TRBJ2-3 TRBD1 TRBV9 ASSPEGQGVYTQY
12 . TRBD1 TRBV23-1 ASSSGQGTYEQY
11 TRBJ2-7 . TRBV2 ASRQTLSYEQY
14 TRBJ2-3 TRBD2 TRBV9 ASSGQGREAPDTQY
14 TRBJ2-7 TRBD2 TRBV11-2 ASSFRVREGSYEQY
15 TRBJ2-3 TRBD2 TRBV28 ASRPTGWLAGRDTQY